The 18 T cell receptor beta chains below all came from one sample that was sequenced in a study of blood T cell repertoires in COVID-19. Clones were sequenced by immunoSEQ multiplex PCR, and TCRdb holds only the in-frame ones, with some missing. This sample has tens of thousands of clones, with more than 60% found just once. The specimen sequenced was peripheral blood. The receptor source for this set is a woman aged 70-85 years with acute or convalescent COVID-19.

This sequence joins TRBV12-5 and TRBJ2-7; 12 nucleotides align to TRBD1. Germline CDR1 LGHNT, CDR2 FRNRAP. This CDR3 has 15 amino acids. The V segment lost 6 bases and the J segment 5 bases; nucleotides outside the gene matches: 8. CDR3 nucleotides: TGTGCTAGTGGGGATGGGACAGGGGGCAACAACGAGCAGTACGTC. Residues: CASGDGTGGNNEQYV.

The chain has TRBV11-1 and TRBJ1-2; D is undetermined. Trimming took off 2 bases at V and 8 bases at J, with 12 bases between the two ends. This CDR3 comprises 13 residues. Germline CDR1 and CDR2: SGHAT and FQDESV (reference sequence). In DNA form, the CDR3 reads TGTGCCAGCAGCTTAAAGGGAGCGGGCGGCTACACCTTC. It yields the protein CASSLKGAGGYTF.

The V call is TRBV29-1, the J call TRBJ2-1, with TRBD2 matching 9 bases. The junction had 11 bases not matched to a gene; V was cut back by 4 bases and J by 10 bases. Looked up from germline, CDR1 is SQVTM and CDR2 is ANQGSEA. The CDR3 sequence is 14 residues long. The CDR3 region has the DNA TGCAGCGTTGGTTTAGGCGGGGGGGCCCAAGAGCAGTTCTTC. This codes for CSVGLGGGAQEQFF.

This clone has a single count. This chain joins TRBV24-1 and TRBJ2-7; 8 bases match TRBD2. CDR1 KGHDR and CDR2 SFDVKD come from the germline V gene. The CDR3 has 23 amino acids. Losses at the gene ends were 8 bases for V and 3 bases for J; bases not matched to a gene: 35. CDR3 amino acids: CATIDPLFPTSGTRGSPYYEQYF. The CDR3 DNA follows: TGTGCCACCATTGACCCTCTTTTCCCCACGTCCGGGACTAGAGGTTCCCCCTACTACGAGCAGTACTTC.

The V gene is TRBV19, the J gene TRBJ1-1; D gene unclear. The germline V gene encodes CDR1 LNHDA and CDR2 SQIVND (reference sequence). V was shortened by 4 bases and J by 2 bases, with 8 bases between the two germline ends. CDR3 size: 13 residues. The CDR3 sequence is CASSKEGNTEAFF. CDR3 in DNA: TGTGCCAGTAGTAAGGAGGGAAACACTGAAGCTTTCTTT.

The chain is built from TRBV29-1 and TRBJ1-1; a possible D gene is TRBD1 (6 bases). The CDR3 loop spans 17 amino acids. Trimming stripped 4 bases from V and 1 base from J, with 22 bases between. Germline lookup yields CDR1 SQVTM and CDR2 ANQGSEA. The DNA for the CDR3 is TGCAGCGTTGGCCCCCCTGCCTGGGGGCCCACGAACACTGAAGCTTTCTTT. This translates into CSVGPPAWGPTNTEAFF.

The chain uses TRBV9 and TRBJ2-7; D gene uncertain. V lost 2 bases and J lost 5, with 14 bases in between. The CDR3 is made up of 14 amino acids. Germline-derived CDR1 and CDR2 are SGDLS and YYNGEE. The CDR3 DNA sequence: TGTGCCAGCAGCGTGATGCTCAGGTCCCACGAGCAGTACGTC. Residues: CASSVMLRSHEQYV.

The chain couples TRBV20-1 to TRBJ1-3, with TRBD1 identical over 7 bases. The CDR3 loop spans 16 amino acids. Trimming took 6 bases from V and 0 from J; bases not matched to a gene: 11. The V gene's germline CDR1 is DFQATT and CDR2 SNEGSKA (reference sequence). This chain's CDR3 is CSASDIQGLSGNTIYF. The CDR3, as DNA: TGCAGTGCGAGTGACATACAGGGGCTCTCTGGAAACACCATATATTTT.

The chain carries TRBV7-7 and TRBJ2-5; 7 positions match TRBD1. The ends lost 3 bases at V and 3 bases at J; junction bases unmatched: 4. The length of the CDR3 is 14 residues. The germline V gene has CDR1 SSHAT and CDR2 FNYEAQ (reference sequence). The CDR3 DNA reads TGTGCCAGCAGCTTTGGGCAGGGGGAAGAGACCCAGTACTTC. It specifies CASSFGQGEETQYF.

The rearrangement uses TRBV19 and TRBJ1-2; D gene ambiguous. Per germline, CDR1 LNHDA and CDR2 SQIVND (reference sequence). The V gene lost 7 bases and the J gene lost 4 bases, with 13 bases spanning the gap. The CDR3 runs to 13 residues. CDR3 region: CASTSGYFYGYTF. CDR3 in DNA: TGTGCCAGTACATCAGGTTACTTCTATGGCTACACCTTC.

This chain connects TRBV30 to TRBJ2-1, with 12 bases aligning to TRBD2. CDR3 size: 14 residues. J lost 4 bases, V lost 7 bases, and 5 bases had no gene match. The germline CDR1 and CDR2 sequences are GTSNPN and SVGIG (reference sequence). CDR3 sequence (DNA): TGTGCCTCGACGACTAGCGGGGGTTACAATGAGCAGTTCTTC. Its protein is CASTTSGGYNEQFF.

The chain carries TRBV15 and TRBJ2-1; 7 bases fit TRBD1. CDR1 and CDR2 (germline): LNHNV, YYDKDF (reference sequence). The CDR3 length is 16 residues. J lost 9 bases, V lost 0 bases, and 11 bases had no gene match. The DNA for the CDR3 is TGTGCCACCAGCAGAGAAAAAGGGGGCCGCTGGGCTGAGCAGTTCTTC. It specifies CATSREKGGRWAEQFF. The variable domain in full, completed from reference TRBV15 and TRBJ2-1, reads DAMVIQNPRYQVTQFGKPVTLSCSQTLNHNVMYWYQQKSSQAPKLLFHYYDKDFNNEADTPDNFQSRRPNTSFCFLDIRSPGLGDTAMYLCATSREKGGRWAEQFFGPGTRLTVL.

The chain carries TRBV9 and TRBJ2-5, with 7 nucleotides matching TRBD1. Germline values: CDR1 SGDLS, CDR2 YYNGEE. V was clipped by 0 bases and J by 4 bases; unmatched bases: 9. This CDR3 is 16 amino acids long. The DNA of the CDR3 is TGTGCCAGCAGCGTAGTAGGGCTACAGGGGCGAGAGACCCAGTACTTC. It yields the protein CASSVVGLQGRETQYF.

The chain is built from TRBV5-1 and TRBJ1-4; D unclear. The V end lost 2 bases, the J end lost 6 bases, and 14 bases lay between the germline ends. The germline CDR1 and CDR2 sequences are SGHRS and YFSETQ. The CDR3 loop spans 15 amino acids. Here the CDR3 DNA reads TGCGCCAGCAGCTTTGGAGGAGAGGGCCATGAAAAACTGTTTTTT. Residues: CASSFGGEGHEKLFF.

This clone was seen a few times. In nucleotides, the CDR3 is TGTGCCACCAGTTCGAGGCCGAACACCGGGGAGCTGTTTTTT. It codes for CATSSRPNTGELFF. The rearrangement joins TRBV24-1 to TRBJ2-2; unclear D gene. This CDR3 has 14 amino acids. Germline-derived CDR1 and CDR2 are KGHDR and SFDVKD. V was trimmed by 6 bases and J by 0 bases, leaving 7 bases between them.

The V and J genes are TRBV5-1 and TRBJ2-2, with TRBD1 matching 9 bases. V gave up 5 bases and J gave up 0 bases; unmatched junction bases: 5. Per germline, CDR1 SGHRS and CDR2 YFSETQ. This CDR3 comprises 16 residues. The DNA for the CDR3 is TGCGCCAGCAGTGTACAGGGGGCTACGAACACCGGGGAGCTGTTTTTT. This translates into CASSVQGATNTGELFF.

The chain links TRBV18 to TRBJ2-7; 7 nucleotides align to TRBD1. The CDR3 runs 16 residues. Germline trimming cut 3 bases from V and 3 bases from J; bases unmatched to any gene: 11. Germline V CDR1 and CDR2: KGHSH, LQKENI. The DNA of the CDR3 is TGTGCCAGCTCACCTCCCGGGACAGCAAGAGGCTACGAGCAGTACTTC. It translates to CASSPPGTARGYEQYF.

CDR3 region: CATRPGGEKLFF. The CDR3 DNA reads TGTGCCACCCGCCCGGGCGGGGAAAAACTGTTTTTT. V is TRBV2 and J is TRBJ1-4, with D hard to call. In germline, CDR1 is SNHLY, CDR2 FYNNEI. The CDR3 extends over 12 amino acids. V dropped 10 bases and J dropped 8 bases, with 14 bases sitting between them.